Below, 28 T cell receptor beta chains from the same sample are listed, as sequenced in a study of T cells after yellow fever vaccination. TCRdb fed the 5' RACE reads into MiXCR, producing one record per CDR3 protein. The sample yields roughly 160,000 distinct CDR3 sequences, about a tenth seen once. The sample consisted of CD8+ T cells sorted from PBMCs, taken 45 days after the yellow fever booster vaccination. All receptors come from a man between 18 and 35 years old who received the YFV17D yellow fever vaccine.

This clonotype was observed a few times. This chain links TRBV7-9 with TRBJ1-1; unclear D gene. Looked up from germline, CDR1 is SEHNR and CDR2 is FQNEAQ (reference sequence). This CDR3 has 15 residues. V lost 3 bases and J lost 3, with 14 bases in between. In nucleotides, the CDR3 is TGTGCCAGCAGCTTTCTATCCGGCGGGTACACTGAAGCTTTCTTT. This encodes CASSFLSGGYTEAFF.

The rearrangement joins TRBV7-8 to TRBJ2-7; TRBD2 aligns across 7 bases. Germline trimming cut 1 base from V and 1 base from J; bases unmatched to any gene: 1. Germline-derived CDR1 and CDR2 are SGHVS and FQNEAQ. This CDR3 is built from 14 residues. In nucleotides, the CDR3 is TGTGCCAGCAGCTTAGGGGGGGGATCCTACGAGCAGTACGTC. Amino acids: CASSLGGGSYEQYV.

The gene calls are TRBV12-3 or TRBV12-4 and TRBJ2-7; D gene unclear. V was trimmed by 3 bases and J by 2 bases, leaving 8 bases between them. The length of the CDR3 is 13 residues. The chain's CDR3 is CASSFRTPYEQYF. DNA of the CDR3: TGTGCCAGCAGTTTCAGGACCCCCTACGAGCAGTACTTC.

CDR3 DNA: TGTGCTAGTGGTTTGCGTGATGAGGGATTCAATGAGCAGTTCTTC. It translates to CASGLRDEGFNEQFF. The V gene is TRBV12-5, the J gene TRBJ2-1; D is possibly TRBD2 (5 bases). Trimming removed 2 bases from V and 6 bases from J, with 14 bases in between. The CDR3 totals 15 residues. The germline V gene has CDR1 LGHNT and CDR2 FRNRAP.

This clonotype was counted at least ten times. This chain links TRBV18 with TRBJ2-7, with D unresolved. The germline V and J ends were trimmed by 4 bases and 3 bases, with 10 bases remaining between them. The CDR3 is made up of 13 amino acids. Germline V gives CDR1 KGHSH, CDR2 LQKENI. The DNA for the CDR3 is TGTGCCAGCTCACTAAGCCAGGTCTACGAGCAGTACGTC. This sequence encodes CASSLSQVYEQYV.

In regard to this clonotype: The limits of the CDR3 on the DNA are not certain, so only TCRdb's listed CDR3 is given. V usage is TRBV7-5 and J usage is TRBJ1-4; the table names TRBD1, a call not compared with the DNA. TRBV7-5 is recorded as a pseudogene. Ends included, the CDR3 has 14 residues. This chain's CDR3 is CISVPEDGPGGWFF.

V and J are TRBV5-6 and TRBJ2-1; 9 positions match TRBD1. V trimming: 0 bases; J trimming: 1 base; junction bases outside the gene matches: 2. The length of the CDR3 is 16 residues. The germline V gene has CDR1 SGHDT and CDR2 YYEEEE. The CDR3 coding sequence is TGTGCCAGCAGCTTGGAGGGGACAGGGTCCTACAATGAGCAGTTCTTC. It encodes CASSLEGTGSYNEQFF.

The gene calls are TRBV7-9 and TRBJ2-3, with TRBD2 matching 13 bases. Per the germline V gene, CDR1 is SEHNR and CDR2 is FQNEAQ (reference sequence). CDR3 length equals 17 residues. With 6 bases clipped from V and 4 bases from J, the junction kept 10 bases outside the gene matches. The CDR3 nucleotides read TGTGCCAGCAGTCGGACTAGCGGGGGACCCGAGGCAGATACGCAGTATTTT. This codes for CASSRTSGGPEADTQYF.

Only a few counts were recorded for this clonotype. This chain connects TRBV27 to TRBJ1-6; possible D gene TRBD1, 6 bases. Germline V gene lookup returns CDR1 MNHEY and CDR2 SMNVEV (reference sequence). The length of the CDR3 is 13 residues. Trimming shortened V by 8 bases and J by 4 bases, and 9 bases separated the two germline ends. This chain's CDR3 is CASQQGYNSPLHF. The CDR3 bases are TGTGCCAGCCAACAGGGTTATAATTCACCCCTCCACTTT.

This clonotype was seen a few times. V usage is TRBV15 and J usage is TRBJ2-2; D call uncertain. Germline CDR1 LNHNV, CDR2 YYDKDF (reference sequence). This CDR3 has 12 residues. The V and J ends lost 1 base and 6 bases respectively, with 3 bases between them. In DNA, the CDR3 is TGTGCCACCAGCAGAGCGTCCGGGGAGCTGTTTTTT. Translating gives CATSRASGELFF.

The rearrangement joins TRBV4-1 to TRBJ2-1, with D unresolved. This CDR3 contains 12 residues. CDR1 is MGHRA and CDR2 is YSYEKL in the germline V gene. The ends were cut back, 4 bases at V and 8 bases at J, with 9 bases in the middle. The DNA of the CDR3 is TGCGCCAGCAGCCCCTCCGGCGATGAGCAGTTCTTC. This codes for CASSPSGDEQFF.

This clonotype was seen a few times. The rearrangement links TRBV20-1 to TRBJ1-4; tentative D call: TRBD1 (5 bases). Germline CDR1 is DFQATT and CDR2 is SNEGSKA (reference sequence). V was shortened by 1 base and J by 7 bases, with 13 bases between the two germline ends. This CDR3 is 14 amino acids long. CDR3 DNA: TGCAGTGCTAGAGTGGGGAAGGGGAGTGAAAAACTGTTTTTT. Translated: CSARVGKGSEKLFF.

The chain has TRBV19 and TRBJ1-1; unclear D gene. The V gene's germline CDR1 is LNHDA and CDR2 SQIVND (reference sequence). The CDR3 contains 13 residues. Trimming left V 8 bases short and J 4 bases short, with 14 bases between. The CDR3 region has the DNA TGTGCCAGTGATTGGGGTTCCGCCACTGAAGCTTTCTTT. Translated, it gives CASDWGSATEAFF.

This clonotype was seen a handful of times. The chain combines TRBV19 with TRBJ1-2; D is unresolved. The CDR3 totals 15 residues. Per the germline V gene, CDR1 is LNHDA and CDR2 is SQIVND (reference sequence). With 6 bases removed from V and 5 bases from J, the gap between germline ends came to 19 bases. DNA for the CDR3: TGTGCCAGTAGCGCTCCTGATTCGGAGGGATATGGCTACACCTTC. Translated, it gives CASSAPDSEGYGYTF. The entire variable domain, with the rest obtained from reference TRBV19 and TRBJ1-2, is as follows: DGGITQSPKYLFRKEGQNVTLSCEQNLNHDAMYWYRQDPGQGLRLIYYSQIVNDFQKGDIAEGYSVSREKKESFPLTVTSAQKNPTAFYLCASSAPDSEGYGYTFGSGTRLTVV.

This clonotype has just a few counts. The V and J genes are TRBV25-1 and TRBJ2-3, with 7 bases identical to TRBD2. Unmatched junction bases numbered 5, after V lost 5 bases and J lost 0 bases. The CDR3 is made up of 15 amino acids. Looked up from germline, CDR1 is MGHDK and CDR2 is SYGVNS. CDR3 DNA: TGTGCCAGCAGTTGGGCTAGCGGTAGCACAGATACGCAGTATTTT. This gives the protein CASSWASGSTDTQYF.

This clonotype was seen only a few times. The rearrangement links TRBV7-8 to TRBJ1-5; D might be TRBD1 (6 bases). The CDR3 is 15 amino acids. V lost 0 bases and J lost 4, with 10 bases in between. Per the germline V gene, CDR1 is SGHVS and CDR2 is FQNEAQ. The CDR3: CASSLASRGNQPQHF. DNA for the CDR3: TGTGCCAGCAGCTTAGCGAGCAGGGGTAATCAGCCCCAGCATTTT.

This clonotype was seen more than once but under ten times. This rearrangement joins TRBV7-3 to TRBJ2-7; TRBD2 is a possible D gene (5 bases). From germline, CDR1 is SGHTA and CDR2 FQGTGA. The CDR3 is 14 residues long. Trimming pared 2 bases from V and 3 bases from J, leaving 11 bases between. The DNA for the CDR3 is TGTGCCAGCAGCTTAGGAGGACCGAGCTACGAGCAGTACTTC. Its translation: CASSLGGPSYEQYF.

This clonotype was observed a few times. This chain uses TRBV3-1 with TRBJ2-3; D is perhaps TRBD2 (7 bases). Trimming took 0 bases from V and 5 from J, leaving 18 bases between them. Germline V gene data show CDR1 as LGHDT and CDR2 as YNNKEL (reference sequence). This CDR3 comprises 17 residues. CDR3 sequence: CASSQEAWGGAGDTQYF. As DNA, the CDR3 is TGTGCCAGCAGCCAAGAAGCTTGGGGGGGGGCTGGAGATACGCAGTATTTT.

V usage is TRBV5-4 and J usage is TRBJ2-1; D call uncertain. The CDR3 loop spans 13 amino acids. Germline CDR1 is SGHNT and CDR2 is YYREEE (reference sequence). V was shortened by 2 bases and J by 6 bases, with 9 bases between the two germline ends. As DNA, the CDR3 is TGTGCCAGCAGCTTACGGAATCCCAATGAGCAGTTCTTC. This codes for CASSLRNPNEQFF.

The rearrangement links TRBV29-1 to TRBJ2-2; 7 bases fit TRBD2. CDR1 and CDR2 (germline): SQVTM, ANQGSEA. Trimming took 5 bases from V and 6 from J; bases not matched to a gene: 6. There are 13 residues in the CDR3. CDR3 sequence: CSVLGGKSGELFF. The CDR3 DNA follows: TGCAGCGTTCTGGGAGGGAAGTCCGGGGAGCTGTTTTTT.

Ten or more counts support this clonotype. The chain links TRBV4-1 to TRBJ2-7; perhaps TRBD1 as D (6 bases). The ends were cut back, 1 base at V and 5 bases at J, with 9 bases in the middle. The CDR3 is made up of 13 amino acids. Germline V gene lookup returns CDR1 MGHRA and CDR2 YSYEKL. The CDR3 here is CASSQGAGDEQYV. As DNA, the CDR3 is TGCGCCAGCAGCCAAGGGGCAGGGGACGAGCAGTACGTC.

This clonotype was recorded a few times. The rearrangement uses TRBV7-6 and TRBJ2-5; 12 bases are shared with TRBD2. Germline trimming cut 4 bases from V and 3 bases from J; bases unmatched to any gene: 0. CDR1 and CDR2 (germline): SGHVS, FNYEAQ. This CDR3 is built from 14 residues. The DNA for the CDR3 is TGTGCCAGCAGCTGGACTAGCGGGGAAGAGACCCAGTACTTC. This gives the protein CASSWTSGEETQYF.

The chain links TRBV9 to TRBJ2-7; 11 bases line up with TRBD2. This CDR3 contains 18 residues. Germline lookup yields CDR1 SGDLS and CDR2 YYNGEE. Losses at the gene ends were 3 bases for V and 5 bases for J; bases not matched to a gene: 16. CDR3 nucleotide sequence: TGTGCCAGCAGCGGGCGATCCGGGACTAGCGGACCTATGCACGAGCAGTACTTC. The encoded protein is CASSGRSGTSGPMHEQYF.

J is TRBJ2-5 and V is TRBV9, with 9 nucleotides matching TRBD1. Germline assignment: CDR1 SGDLS and CDR2 YYNGEE. The V and J ends lost 0 bases and 5 bases, in that order; junction bases with no gene match: 8. The CDR3 loop spans 16 amino acids. CDR3 loop: CASSVAGTGLGETQYF. As DNA, the CDR3 is TGTGCCAGCAGCGTAGCCGGGACAGGGTTAGGGGAGACCCAGTACTTC.

This chain joins TRBV6-1 and TRBJ2-7; D gene uncertain. The V end lost 5 bases, the J end lost 3 bases, and 14 bases lay between the germline ends. This CDR3 contains 14 residues. The germline CDR1 and CDR2 sequences are MNHNS and SASEGT. For the CDR3, the DNA is TGTGCCAGCAGTCCCCAGAGAGCAATCTACGAGCAGTACGTC. This codes for CASSPQRAIYEQYV.

This chain connects TRBV2 to TRBJ1-2; no reliable D call. Trimming removed 4 bases at V and 6 bases at J, with 12 bases between. The germline gives CDR1 SNHLY, CDR2 FYNNEI. The CDR3 loop spans 13 amino acids. The CDR3 DNA follows: TGTGCCAGCAGTGCAGAGGGATGGGATGGCTACACCTTC. Its translation is CASSAEGWDGYTF.

This clonotype showed up just a few times. The chain employs TRBV6-5 and TRBJ2-5; 11 bases agree with TRBD2. CDR1 and CDR2 from the germline V gene are MNHEY and SVGAGI. CDR3 length: 17 residues. The ends lost 2 bases at V and 2 bases at J; junction bases unmatched: 7. The CDR3 coding sequence is TGTGCCAGCAGTTACGGGCTAGCGGGGGGACTACAAGAGACCCAGTACTTC. This gives the protein CASSYGLAGGLQETQYF.

This clonotype has more than one count but fewer than ten. The chain links TRBV12-5 to TRBJ1-2, with D unresolved. CDR1 is LGHNT, CDR2 FRNRAP, per germline. The ends were cut back, 0 bases at V and 4 bases at J, with 15 bases in the middle. There are 16 residues in the CDR3. The CDR3 DNA reads TGTGCTAGTGGTTTGGTATATGAGGGAAGGAGCTATGGCTACACCTTC. Amino acids: CASGLVYEGRSYGYTF.